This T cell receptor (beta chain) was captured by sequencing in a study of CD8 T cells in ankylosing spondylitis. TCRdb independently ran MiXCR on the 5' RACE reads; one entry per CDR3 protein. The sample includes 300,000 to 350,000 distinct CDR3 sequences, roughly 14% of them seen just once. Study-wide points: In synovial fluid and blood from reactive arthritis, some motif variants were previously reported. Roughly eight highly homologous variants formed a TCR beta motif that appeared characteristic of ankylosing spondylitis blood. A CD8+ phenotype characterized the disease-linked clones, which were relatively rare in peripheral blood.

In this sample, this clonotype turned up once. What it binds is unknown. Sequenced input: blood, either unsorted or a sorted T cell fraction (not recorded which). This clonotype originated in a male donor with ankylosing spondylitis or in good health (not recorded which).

The CDR3 spells CAISESTGVWQETQYF. CDR3 bases: TGTGCCATCAGTGAGTCGACGGGGGTGTGGCAAGAGACCCAGTACTTC. The chain recombines TRBV10-3 with TRBJ2-5, with TRBD2 as a possible D gene (6 bases). This CDR3 spans 16 amino acids. Trimming removed 0 bases from V and 2 bases from J, with 13 bases in between. Germline-derived CDR1 and CDR2 are ENHRY and SYGVKD.